Presented here are 18 T cell receptor beta chains from one specimen sequenced in a study of blood T cells in healthy people across ages. A second roughly 6 to 12 cycle PCR used barcoded and J-beta primers. A single record per CDR3 protein comes from TCRdb applying MiXCR to the 5' RACE reads. The profile shows approximately 800,000 distinct CDR3 sequences, more than 25% of them singletons. These data also featured in a second study, about T cells of mothers and their children.

Sequenced: blood. The origin of the receptors is a boy younger than 18 in good health.

This clonotype was seen only a few times. For the CDR3, the DNA is TGTGCCAGCCAACCCGCAGGGAATGAGCAGTTCTTC. This translates into CASQPAGNEQFF. This chain connects TRBV7-9 to TRBJ2-7, with D possibly being TRBD1 (5 bases). TRBJ2-1 matches the DNA end more closely, so the J call is doubtful. CDR1 and CDR2 (germline): SEHNR, FQNEAQ (reference sequence). CDR3 length: 12 residues.

The chain has TRBV5-1 and TRBJ1-1; 7 bases are shared with TRBD1. V shed 4 bases, J shed 1 base, and the junction held 7 bases outside the gene matches. The CDR3 sequence is 15 residues long. Per the germline V gene, CDR1 is SGHRS and CDR2 is YFSETQ. The CDR3 reads CASSISGQKNTEAFF. CDR3 bases: TGCGCCAGCAGCATCTCGGGACAGAAGAACACTGAAGCTTTCTTT.

The chain is built from TRBV6-1 and TRBJ2-5; D is possibly TRBD1 (5 bases). CDR1 and CDR2 from the germline V gene are MNHNS and SASEGT. Trimming pared 7 bases from V and 1 base from J, leaving 10 bases between. The length of the CDR3 is 13 residues. Here the CDR3 DNA reads TGTGCCAGCATCTTAGACAGCCAAGAGACCCAGTACTTC. It is translated as CASILDSQETQYF.

The gene calls are TRBV7-2 and TRBJ1-2; D is undetermined. The V gene's germline CDR1 is SGHTA and CDR2 FQGNSA. This CDR3 comprises 13 residues. The V gene lost 1 base and the J gene lost 6 bases, with 9 bases spanning the gap. For the CDR3, the DNA is TGTGCCAGCAGCTTAGGGACCGACCATGGCTACACCTTC. Residues: CASSLGTDHGYTF.

The chain recombines TRBV20-1 with TRBJ2-2; 7 bases agree with TRBD1. The length of the CDR3 is 13 residues. Germline V gives CDR1 DFQATT, CDR2 SNEGSKA (reference sequence). Trimming cost V 1 base and J 5 bases; bases outside gene matches: 1. The DNA for the CDR3 is TGCAGTGCTAGAGGACAGGGTACCGGGGAGCTGTTTTTT. It encodes CSARGQGTGELFF.

The rearrangement joins TRBV7-2 to TRBJ1-2; D gene ambiguous. Trimming took off 1 base at V and 4 bases at J, with 19 bases between the two ends. The germline V gene encodes CDR1 SGHTA and CDR2 FQGNSA. This CDR3 spans 17 amino acids. This CDR3 is CASSLVFWASGGYGYTF. The CDR3, as DNA: TGTGCCAGCAGCTTAGTCTTTTGGGCCTCGGGCGGCTATGGCTACACCTTC.

The rearrangement joins TRBV6-1 to TRBJ1-5, with a tentative D call TRBD1 (6 bases). Trimming cost V 8 bases and J 0 bases, with 14 bases left between them. The germline gives CDR1 MNHNS, CDR2 SASEGT. The CDR3 contains 15 residues. The CDR3 spells CASEDRRYSNQPQHF. The CDR3 DNA follows: TGTGCCAGCGAGGACAGACGTTATAGCAATCAGCCCCAGCATTTT.

The genes are TRBV20-1 and TRBJ2-7; D may be TRBD2 (5 bases). CDR1 and CDR2 from the germline V gene are DFQATT and SNEGSKA (reference sequence). This CDR3 region has 13 residues. Between the trimmed V and J ends, which lost 6 bases and 2 bases, there was a span of 14 bases. CDR3 nucleotide sequence: TGCAGTGCCGGGGTTGGAAAAACCTACGAGCAGTACTTC. Protein: CSAGVGKTYEQYF.

The rearrangement joins TRBV6-5 to TRBJ2-1; tentatively, D is TRBD2 (5 bases). Germline-derived CDR1 and CDR2 are MNHEY and SVGAGI. The CDR3 has 14 amino acids. V gave up 5 bases and J gave up 1 base, with 9 bases separating them. CDR3 sequence reads: CASSRDPSYNEQFF. CDR3 sequence (DNA): TGTGCCAGCAGTCGGGATCCTTCCTACAATGAGCAGTTCTTC.

This clonotype occurred a few times. The rearrangement joins TRBV2 to TRBJ2-3, with TRBD1 matching over 9 bases. CDR1 is SNHLY and CDR2 is FYNNEI in the germline V gene. The CDR3 has 16 amino acids. The V and J ends lost 8 bases and 6 bases, in that order; junction bases with no gene match: 15. As DNA, the CDR3 is TGTGCCAGCGGACAAAGGTCACAGGGGGCGGCGGATACGCAGTATTTT. This codes for CASGQRSQGAADTQYF.

The genes are TRBV6-1 and TRBJ2-4; D is uncertain. The germline V and J ends were trimmed by 3 bases and 3 bases, with 6 bases remaining between them. CDR3 length: 13 amino acids. Germline CDR1 and CDR2: MNHNS and SASEGT. Here the CDR3 reads CASSEWHKNIQYF. CDR3 bases: TGTGCCAGCAGTGAGTGGCACAAAAACATTCAGTACTTC.

The V and J genes are TRBV3-1 and TRBJ2-1; no firm D call. Germline assignment: CDR1 LGHDT and CDR2 YNNKEL (reference sequence). This CDR3 comprises 12 residues. Trimming pared 0 bases from V and 8 bases from J, leaving 5 bases between. CDR3 coding DNA: TGTGCCAGCAGCCAAGATAAGGATGAGCAGTTCTTC. This codes for CASSQDKDEQFF.

This clonotype has a handful of counts. The chain links TRBV4-2 to TRBJ2-7, with 8 bases fitting TRBD2. The V and J ends lost 3 bases and 2 bases, in that order; junction bases with no gene match: 18. The CDR3 loop spans 19 amino acids. Looked up from germline, CDR1 is LGHNA and CDR2 is YNFKEQ. CDR3 coding DNA: TGTGCCAGCAGCCAGACGTACACACATGAGCGGGGGTTCCCCTACGAGCAGTACTTC. Translated, it gives CASSQTYTHERGFPYEQYF.

This clonotype came up a few times. The CDR3 here is CSAVTDTQYF. The CDR3 DNA is TGCAGCGCCGTCACAGATACGCAGTATTTT. The chain recombines TRBV29-1 with TRBJ2-3; D not resolved. The CDR3 spans 10 residues. CDR1 is SQVTM, CDR2 ANQGSEA, per germline. The V end was cut by 7 bases, the J end by 2 bases, with 4 bases between.

In its sample, this clonotype was seen a few times. The V gene is TRBV3-1, the J gene TRBJ1-1; TRBD1 is a possible D gene (5 bases). Germline CDR1 LGHDT, CDR2 YNNKEL (reference sequence). V lost 4 bases, J lost 1 base, and 10 bases lay in between. This CDR3 is built from 14 residues. The CDR3 coding sequence is TGTGCCAGCAGCCGCTGGGACGGGAACACTGAAGCTTTCTTT. It codes for CASSRWDGNTEAFF.

Ten or more counts support this clonotype. This chain joins TRBV20-1 and TRBJ2-5; 9 bases are shared with TRBD2. Germline assignment: CDR1 DFQATT and CDR2 SNEGSKA (reference sequence). CDR3 size: 13 residues. The V and J ends lost 5 bases and 4 bases, in that order; junction bases with no gene match: 5. CDR3 residues: CSAQRGEGETQYF. As DNA, the CDR3 is TGCAGTGCTCAGCGGGGGGAGGGAGAGACCCAGTACTTC.

This clonotype was found a few times. The V and J genes are TRBV3-1 and TRBJ1-2; no clear D. Trimming pared 8 bases from V and 3 bases from J, leaving 16 bases between. The V gene's germline CDR1 is LGHDT and CDR2 YNNKEL (reference sequence). The CDR3 has 14 amino acids. The CDR3 here is CASGGGGGDYGYTF. Written as DNA, the CDR3 is TGTGCCAGCGGAGGAGGTGGTGGAGACTATGGCTACACCTTC.

The J gene is TRBJ2-5, the V gene TRBV4-1; 7 positions match TRBD1. Per the germline V gene, CDR1 is MGHRA and CDR2 is YSYEKL. With 2 bases clipped from V and 5 bases from J, the junction kept 8 bases outside the gene matches. This CDR3 is built from 15 residues. The CDR3 reads CASSQRRQGAETQYF. The CDR3 DNA reads as TGCGCCAGCAGCCAACGGCGACAGGGTGCCGAGACCCAGTACTTC.